This TCR beta chain originates from a study of blood T cell repertoires in COVID-19. Some clones are missing from TCRdb's copy, which holds only in-frame ones; the method was immunoSEQ multiplex PCR. The data show approximately 400,000 clones, around 86% seen once. Cohort 3 recovered donors had two negative PCRs, clearance, or symptom resolution. The sequence derives from a woman aged 45-60 years who had recovered from COVID-19. Material: PBMCs or T cells enriched from blood (not recorded which).

The CDR3 reads CASSLGHGGTATYEQYF. The CDR3 nucleotides are TGTGCCAGCAGCTTAGGTCACGGTGGGACAGCAACCTACGAGCAGTACTTC. The V and J genes are TRBV7-9 and TRBJ2-7; 7 bases map to TRBD1. This CDR3 is 17 amino acids long. Per germline, CDR1 SEHNR and CDR2 FQNEAQ (reference sequence). The J segment lost 2 bases and the V segment lost 1 base, leaving 11 bases of the junction unmatched.